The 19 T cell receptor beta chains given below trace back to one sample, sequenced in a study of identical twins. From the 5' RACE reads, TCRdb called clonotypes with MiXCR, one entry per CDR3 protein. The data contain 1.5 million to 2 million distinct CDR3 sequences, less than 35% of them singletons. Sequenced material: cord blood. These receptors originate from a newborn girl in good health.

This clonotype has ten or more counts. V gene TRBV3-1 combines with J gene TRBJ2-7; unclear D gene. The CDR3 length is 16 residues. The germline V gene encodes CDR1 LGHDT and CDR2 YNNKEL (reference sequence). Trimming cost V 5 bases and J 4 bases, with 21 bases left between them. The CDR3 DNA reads TGTGCCAGCAGCAAACGGCGCACAGAGGTTCGATACGAGCAGTACTTC. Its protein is CASSKRRTEVRYEQYF.

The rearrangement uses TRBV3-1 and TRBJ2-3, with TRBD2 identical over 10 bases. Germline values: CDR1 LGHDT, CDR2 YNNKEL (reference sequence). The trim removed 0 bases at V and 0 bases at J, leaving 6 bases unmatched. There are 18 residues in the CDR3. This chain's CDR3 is CASSQDKLAGTSTDTQYF. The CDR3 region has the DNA TGTGCCAGCAGCCAAGATAAACTAGCGGGGACTAGCACAGATACGCAGTATTTT.

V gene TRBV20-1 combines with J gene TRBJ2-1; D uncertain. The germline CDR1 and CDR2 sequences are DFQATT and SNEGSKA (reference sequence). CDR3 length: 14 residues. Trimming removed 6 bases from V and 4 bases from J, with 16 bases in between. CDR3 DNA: TGCAGTGCCACCACAGTCTATGGATACAATGAGCAGTTCTTC. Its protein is CSATTVYGYNEQFF.

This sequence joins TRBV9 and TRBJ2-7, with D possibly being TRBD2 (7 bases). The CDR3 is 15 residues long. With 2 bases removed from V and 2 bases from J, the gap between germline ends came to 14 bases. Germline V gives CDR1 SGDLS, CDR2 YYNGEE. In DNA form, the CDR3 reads TGTGCCAGCAGCGTCGGGGGGCTGACGGCCTACGAGCAGTACTTC. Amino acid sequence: CASSVGGLTAYEQYF.

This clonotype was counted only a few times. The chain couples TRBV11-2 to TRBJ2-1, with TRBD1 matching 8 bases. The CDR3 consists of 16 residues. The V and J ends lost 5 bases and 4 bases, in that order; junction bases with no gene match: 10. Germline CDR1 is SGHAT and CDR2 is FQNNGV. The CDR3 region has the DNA TGTGCCAGCAGCCGAAGCGGACAGGGCGGGTACAATGAGCAGTTCTTC. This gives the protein CASSRSGQGGYNEQFF.

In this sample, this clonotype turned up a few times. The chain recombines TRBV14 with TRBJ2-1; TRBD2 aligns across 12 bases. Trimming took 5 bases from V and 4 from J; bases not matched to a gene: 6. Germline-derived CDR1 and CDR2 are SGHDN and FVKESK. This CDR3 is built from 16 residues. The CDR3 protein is CASSTGTSGLYNEQFF. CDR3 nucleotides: TGTGCCAGCAGCACAGGGACTAGCGGGTTATACAATGAGCAGTTCTTC.

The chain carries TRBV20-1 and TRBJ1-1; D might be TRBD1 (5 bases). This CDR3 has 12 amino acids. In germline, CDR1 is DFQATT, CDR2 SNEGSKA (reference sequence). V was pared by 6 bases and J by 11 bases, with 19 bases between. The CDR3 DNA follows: TGCAGTGCAGCCCCCTTCAGGGATCAGGCTTTCTTT. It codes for CSAAPFRDQAFF.

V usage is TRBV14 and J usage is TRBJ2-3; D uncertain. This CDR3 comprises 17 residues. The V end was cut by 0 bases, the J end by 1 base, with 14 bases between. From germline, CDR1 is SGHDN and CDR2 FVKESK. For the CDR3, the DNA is TGTGCCAGCAGCCAAGATCTGGTGAAAGCCCGCACAGATACGCAGTATTTT. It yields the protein CASSQDLVKARTDTQYF.

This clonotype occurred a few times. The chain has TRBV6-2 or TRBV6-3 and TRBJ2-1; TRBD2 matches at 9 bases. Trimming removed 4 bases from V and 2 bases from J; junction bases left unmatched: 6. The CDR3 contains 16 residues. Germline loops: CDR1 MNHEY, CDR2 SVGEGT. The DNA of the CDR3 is TGTGCCAGCAGTTCGCCCCTAGCGGGGCCCTACAATGAGCAGTTCTTC. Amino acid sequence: CASSSPLAGPYNEQFF.

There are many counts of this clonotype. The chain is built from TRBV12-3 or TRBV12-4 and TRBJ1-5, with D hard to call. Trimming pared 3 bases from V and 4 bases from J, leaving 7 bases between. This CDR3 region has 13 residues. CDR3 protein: CASSFRSNQPQHF. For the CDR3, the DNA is TGTGCCAGCAGTTTTCGGAGTAATCAGCCCCAGCATTTT.

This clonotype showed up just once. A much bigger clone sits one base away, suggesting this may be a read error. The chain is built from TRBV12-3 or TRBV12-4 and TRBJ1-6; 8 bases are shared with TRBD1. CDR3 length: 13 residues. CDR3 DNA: TGTGCCAGCAGCCTGACAGGGGAATCACCCCCCCACTTT. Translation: CASSLTGESPPHF.

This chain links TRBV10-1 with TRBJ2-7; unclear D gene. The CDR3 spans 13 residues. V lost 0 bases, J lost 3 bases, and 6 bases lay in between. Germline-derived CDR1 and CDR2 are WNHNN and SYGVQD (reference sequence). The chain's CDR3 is CASSESQSYEQYF. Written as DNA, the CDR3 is TGCGCCAGCAGTGAGTCCCAGAGCTACGAGCAGTACTTC.

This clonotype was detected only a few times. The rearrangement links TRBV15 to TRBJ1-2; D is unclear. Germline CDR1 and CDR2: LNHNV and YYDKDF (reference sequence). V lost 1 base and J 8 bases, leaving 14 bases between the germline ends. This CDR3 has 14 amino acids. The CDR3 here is CATSRVALGYGYTF. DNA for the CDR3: TGTGCCACCAGCAGAGTAGCGTTGGGGTACGGCTACACCTTC.

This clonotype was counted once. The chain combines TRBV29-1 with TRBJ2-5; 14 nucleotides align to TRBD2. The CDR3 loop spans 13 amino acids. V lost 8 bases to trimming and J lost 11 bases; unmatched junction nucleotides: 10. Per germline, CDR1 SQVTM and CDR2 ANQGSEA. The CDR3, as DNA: TGCAGCACCGGACTAGCGGGGGGAGGTGAGCAGTACTTC. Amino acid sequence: CSTGLAGGGEQYF.

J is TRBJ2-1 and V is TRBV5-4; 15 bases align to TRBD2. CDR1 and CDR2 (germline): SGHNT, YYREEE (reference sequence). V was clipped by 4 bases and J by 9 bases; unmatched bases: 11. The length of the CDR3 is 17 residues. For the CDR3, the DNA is TGTGCCAGCAGCCTCGGGACTAGCGGGGGGAATCTTGGTGAGCAGTTCTTC. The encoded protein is CASSLGTSGGNLGEQFF.

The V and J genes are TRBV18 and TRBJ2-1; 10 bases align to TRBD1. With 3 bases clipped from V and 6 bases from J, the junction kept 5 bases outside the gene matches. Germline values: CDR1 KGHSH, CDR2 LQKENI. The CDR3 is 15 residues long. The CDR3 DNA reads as TGTGCCAGCTCACCTCGACAGGGGGCGGTCAATGAGCAGTTCTTC. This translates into CASSPRQGAVNEQFF. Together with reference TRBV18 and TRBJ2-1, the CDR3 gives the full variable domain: NAGVMQNPRHLVRRRGQEARLRCSPMKGHSHVYWYRQLPEEGLKFMVYLQKENIIDESGMPKERFSAEFPKEGPSILRIQQVVRGDSAAYFCASSPRQGAVNEQFFGPGTRLTVL.

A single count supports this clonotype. The CDR3 sequence is CASSFKTDEQFF. The CDR3 region has the DNA TGTGCCAGCAGCTTTAAAACAGACGAGCAGTTCTTC. This rearrangement joins TRBV7-9 to TRBJ2-1; D is unresolved. CDR1 is SEHNR, CDR2 FQNEAQ, per germline (reference sequence). This CDR3 contains 12 residues. V was trimmed by 3 bases and J by 10 bases, leaving 10 bases between them.

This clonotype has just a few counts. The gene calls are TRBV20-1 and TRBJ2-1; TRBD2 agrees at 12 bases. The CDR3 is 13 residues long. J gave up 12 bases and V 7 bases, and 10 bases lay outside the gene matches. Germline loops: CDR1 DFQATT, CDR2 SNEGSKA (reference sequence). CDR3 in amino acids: CSGLAGAGGMQFF. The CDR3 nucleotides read TGCAGTGGACTAGCGGGGGCCGGAGGTATGCAGTTCTTC.

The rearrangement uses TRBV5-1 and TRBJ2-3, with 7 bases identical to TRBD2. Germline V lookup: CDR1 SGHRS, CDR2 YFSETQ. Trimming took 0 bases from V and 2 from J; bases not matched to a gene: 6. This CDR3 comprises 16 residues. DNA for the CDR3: TGCGCCAGCAGCTTGGCTATGCGGGGGACCACAGATACGCAGTATTTT. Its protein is CASSLAMRGTTDTQYF.